This entry describes one T cell receptor (beta chain). The antigen remains unidentified. Generated by immunoSEQ multiplex PCR, the TCRdb table keeps only in-frame clones and is missing some. The profile shows hundreds of thousands of clones, around 72% of them singletons. This sample was included in a study of shared clonotypes between healthy human individuals. Trimming cost V 2 bases and J 11 bases, with 15 bases left between them. Germline CDR1 reads KGHSY; CDR2 reads FQNENV. The CDR3 sequence is 13 residues long. Points from the study as a whole: Relative to their counterparts shared across all four donors, non-shared clonotypes exhibited diminished generation probabilities. Shared clonotypes: roughly 4.7% naive CD4, roughly 3.5% naive CD8, less than 2.5% memory CD4, under 0.45% memory CD8. Estimated richness values were generally larger in naive subsets than in memory subsets.

The sequence derives from a woman in her twenties or thirties in good health. Material: memory CD4+ T cells sorted from blood. Noted subset: CD45RA-negative fraction. This chain uses TRBV16 with TRBJ2-5, with D possibly being TRBD2 (6 bases). The CDR3 is CASSQDLPREQYF. The CDR3 DNA reads as TGTGCCAGCAGCCAAGACTTGCCCCGGGAGCAGTACTTC.